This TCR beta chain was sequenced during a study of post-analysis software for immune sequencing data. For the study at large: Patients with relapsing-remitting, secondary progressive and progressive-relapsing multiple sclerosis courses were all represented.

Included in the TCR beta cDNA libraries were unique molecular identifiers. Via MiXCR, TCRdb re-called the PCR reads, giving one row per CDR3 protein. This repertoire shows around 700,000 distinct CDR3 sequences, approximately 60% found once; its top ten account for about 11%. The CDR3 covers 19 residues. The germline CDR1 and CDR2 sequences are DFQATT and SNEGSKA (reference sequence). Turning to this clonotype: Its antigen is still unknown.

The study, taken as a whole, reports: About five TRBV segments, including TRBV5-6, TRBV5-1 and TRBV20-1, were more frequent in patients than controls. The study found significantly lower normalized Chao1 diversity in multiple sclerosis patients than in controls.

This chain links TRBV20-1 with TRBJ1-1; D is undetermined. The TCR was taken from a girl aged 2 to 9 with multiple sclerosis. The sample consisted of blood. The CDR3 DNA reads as TGCAGCGCATCCGGGAGCATCACCGGCAGACCGTTCATGAACACTGAAGCTTTCTTT. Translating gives CSASGSITGRPFMNTEAFF.